Below are 2 T cell receptor beta chains sequenced from a single sample in a study of blood T cell repertoires in COVID-19. TCRdb's table, derived via immunoSEQ multiplex PCR, lists solely in-frame clones and lacks some. Here the sample spans 57,000 or so clones, about four fifths being singletons. The sequenced sample consisted of peripheral blood. The source of these receptors is a man between 65 and 85 years old with active COVID-19.

With regard to this clone: Other nucleotide sequences in the sample specify the same CDR3. The DNA of the CDR3 is TGTGCCAGCTCACCGGGACAGAACACCGGGGAGCTGTTTTTT. The encoded protein is CASSPGQNTGELFF. The rearrangement joins TRBV18 to TRBJ2-2, with D possibly TRBD1 on 6 matching bases. Germline lookup yields CDR1 KGHSH and CDR2 LQKENI. The CDR3 sequence is 14 residues long. Trimming pared 3 bases from V and 1 base from J, leaving 6 bases between. The whole variable domain, remainder taken from reference TRBV18 and TRBJ2-2, is NAGVMQNPRHLVRRRGQEARLRCSPMKGHSHVYWYRQLPEEGLKFMVYLQKENIIDESGMPKERFSAEFPKEGPSILRIQQVVRGDSAAYFCASSPGQNTGELFFGEGSRLTVL.

By its share, this clone is medium-sized. The chain uses TRBV4-3 and TRBJ1-2; D gene ambiguous. CDR3 length: 16 amino acids. Germline-derived CDR1 and CDR2 are LGHNA and YSLEER. Trimming removed 0 bases from V and 6 bases from J, with 17 bases in between. The CDR3 bases are TGCGCCAGCAGCCAAGATCTGGGAGGGATCCTTGATGGCTACACCTTC. This translates into CASSQDLGGILDGYTF.